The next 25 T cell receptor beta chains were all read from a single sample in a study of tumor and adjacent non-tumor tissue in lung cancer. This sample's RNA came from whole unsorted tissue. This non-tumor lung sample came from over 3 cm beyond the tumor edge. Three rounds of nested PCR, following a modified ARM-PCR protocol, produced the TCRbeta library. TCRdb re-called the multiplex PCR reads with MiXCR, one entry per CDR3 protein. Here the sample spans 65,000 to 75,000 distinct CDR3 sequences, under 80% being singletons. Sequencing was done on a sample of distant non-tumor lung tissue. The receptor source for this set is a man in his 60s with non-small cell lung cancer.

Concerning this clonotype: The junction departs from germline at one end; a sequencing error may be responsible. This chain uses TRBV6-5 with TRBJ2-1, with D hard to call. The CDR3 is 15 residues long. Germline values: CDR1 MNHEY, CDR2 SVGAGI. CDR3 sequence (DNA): TGCGCCAGCAGTCCAACCGATAGCTCCTACAATGGGCAGTTCTTC. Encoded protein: CASSPTDSSYNGQFF.

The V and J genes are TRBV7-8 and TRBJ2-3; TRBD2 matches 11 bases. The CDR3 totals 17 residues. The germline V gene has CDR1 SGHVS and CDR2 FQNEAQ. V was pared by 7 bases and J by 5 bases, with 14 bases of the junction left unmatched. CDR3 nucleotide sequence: TGTGCCAGCAAGGTTAGCGGGAGGGCCTTTTATGAAGATACGCAGTATTTT. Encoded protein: CASKVSGRAFYEDTQYF.

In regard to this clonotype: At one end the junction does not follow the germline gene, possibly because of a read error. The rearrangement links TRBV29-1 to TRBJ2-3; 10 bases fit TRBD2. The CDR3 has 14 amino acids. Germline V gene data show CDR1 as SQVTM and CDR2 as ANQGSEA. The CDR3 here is CSALAGELIDTHYF. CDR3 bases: TGCAGCGCGCTAGCGGGAGAATTGATAGATACGCATTATTTT.

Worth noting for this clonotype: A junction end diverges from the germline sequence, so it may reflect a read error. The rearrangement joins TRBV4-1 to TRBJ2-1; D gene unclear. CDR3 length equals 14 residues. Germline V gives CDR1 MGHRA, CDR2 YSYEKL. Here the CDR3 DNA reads TGTGCCAGCAACCAAGAACGCAACTACAACGAGCAGTTCTTC. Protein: CASNQERNYNEQFF.

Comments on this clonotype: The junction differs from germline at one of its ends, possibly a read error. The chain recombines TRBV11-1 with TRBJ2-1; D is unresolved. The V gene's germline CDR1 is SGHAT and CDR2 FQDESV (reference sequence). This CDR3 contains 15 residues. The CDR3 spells CVSSLDTYSTNERFF. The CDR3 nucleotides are TGTGTCAGCAGCCTCGACACCTATAGCACCAATGAGCGGTTCTTC.

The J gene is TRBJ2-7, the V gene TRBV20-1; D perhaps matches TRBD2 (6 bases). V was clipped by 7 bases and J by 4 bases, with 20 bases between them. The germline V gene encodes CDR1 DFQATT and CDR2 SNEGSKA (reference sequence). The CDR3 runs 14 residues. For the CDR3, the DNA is TGCAGTGTTAGGGCGCTACTAGCCAAATACGAGCAGTACTTC. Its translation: CSVRALLAKYEQYF.

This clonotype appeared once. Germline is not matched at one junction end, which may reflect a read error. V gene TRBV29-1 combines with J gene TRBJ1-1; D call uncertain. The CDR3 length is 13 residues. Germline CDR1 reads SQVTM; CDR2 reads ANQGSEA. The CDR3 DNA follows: TGCAGCGTTGAGCCTTGGAATGACTCTGAAGTTTTCTTT. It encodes CSVEPWNDSEVFF.

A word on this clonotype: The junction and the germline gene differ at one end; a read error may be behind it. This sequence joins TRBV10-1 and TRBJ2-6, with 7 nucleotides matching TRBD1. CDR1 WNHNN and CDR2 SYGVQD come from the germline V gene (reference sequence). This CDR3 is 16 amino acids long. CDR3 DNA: TGCGCCAGCAGTCCGGGACAGTCTGGTGGGGTCAACATCCTGACTTTC. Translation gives CASSPGQSGGVNILTF.

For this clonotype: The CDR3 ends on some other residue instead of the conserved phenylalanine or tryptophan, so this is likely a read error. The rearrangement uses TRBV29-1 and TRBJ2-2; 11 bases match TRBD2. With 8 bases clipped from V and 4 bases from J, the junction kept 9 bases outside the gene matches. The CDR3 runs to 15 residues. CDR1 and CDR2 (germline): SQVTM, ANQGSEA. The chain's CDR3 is CSIPRGTSGTGELFS. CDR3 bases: TGCAGCATTCCCAGGGGGACTAGCGGCACCGGGGAGCTGTTTTCT.

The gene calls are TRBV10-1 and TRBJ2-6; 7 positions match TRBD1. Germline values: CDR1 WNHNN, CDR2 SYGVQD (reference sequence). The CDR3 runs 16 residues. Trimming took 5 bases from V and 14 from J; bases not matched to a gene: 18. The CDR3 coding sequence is TGCGCCAGCAGTCCGGGACAGTCAGGTGGGGCAATCATCCTGACTTTC. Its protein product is CASSPGQSGGAIILTF.

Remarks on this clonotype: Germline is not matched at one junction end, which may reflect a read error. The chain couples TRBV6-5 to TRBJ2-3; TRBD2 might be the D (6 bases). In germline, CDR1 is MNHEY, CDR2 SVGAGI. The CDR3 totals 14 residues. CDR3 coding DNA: TGTGCCAGCCGCCCGGGGGATAGCACATATACTCAGTATTTT. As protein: CASRPGDSTYTQYF.

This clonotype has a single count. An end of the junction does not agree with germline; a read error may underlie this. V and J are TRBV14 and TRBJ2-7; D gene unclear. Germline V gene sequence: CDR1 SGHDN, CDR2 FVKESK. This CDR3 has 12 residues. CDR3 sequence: CASSPALYEQHF. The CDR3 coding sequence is TGTGCCAGCAGCCCTGCCCTCTACGAGCAGCACTTC.

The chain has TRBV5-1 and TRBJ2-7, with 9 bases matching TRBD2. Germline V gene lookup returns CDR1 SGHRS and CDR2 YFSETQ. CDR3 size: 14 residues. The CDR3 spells CTSSLAGVSNEQYF. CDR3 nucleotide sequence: TGCACAAGCAGCTTAGCGGGAGTGTCCAACGAGCAGTACTTC.

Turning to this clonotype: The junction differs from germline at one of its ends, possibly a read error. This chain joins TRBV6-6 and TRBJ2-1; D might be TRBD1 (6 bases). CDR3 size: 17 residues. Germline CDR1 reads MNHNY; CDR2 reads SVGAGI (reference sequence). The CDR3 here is CASSTPSDRRNYNEQCF. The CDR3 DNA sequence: TGTGCCAGCAGTACTCCCTCTGACAGGAGAAACTACAATGAGCAGTGTTTC.

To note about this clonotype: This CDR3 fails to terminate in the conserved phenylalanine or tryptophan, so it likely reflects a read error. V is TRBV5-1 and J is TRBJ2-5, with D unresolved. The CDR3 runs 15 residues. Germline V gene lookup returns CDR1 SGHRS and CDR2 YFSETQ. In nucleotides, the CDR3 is TGCGCAAGCAGCTTGGAAGACAACCGGTCGGAGACCCAGTACCTC. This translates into CASSLEDNRSETQYL.

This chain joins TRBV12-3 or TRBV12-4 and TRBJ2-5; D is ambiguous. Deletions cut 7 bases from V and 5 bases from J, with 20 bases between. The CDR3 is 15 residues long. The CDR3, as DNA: TGTGCCAGCAACCCGCCGCATAGTGAAACGGAGACCCAGTACTTC. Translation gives CASNPPHSETETQYF.

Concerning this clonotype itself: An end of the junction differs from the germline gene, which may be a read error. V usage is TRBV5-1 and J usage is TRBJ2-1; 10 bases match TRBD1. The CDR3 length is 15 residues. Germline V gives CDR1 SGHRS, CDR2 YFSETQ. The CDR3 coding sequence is TGCACCAGCAGCTTGGCCGTGACAGGGGGCATTGAGCAGTTCTTC. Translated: CTSSLAVTGGIEQFF.

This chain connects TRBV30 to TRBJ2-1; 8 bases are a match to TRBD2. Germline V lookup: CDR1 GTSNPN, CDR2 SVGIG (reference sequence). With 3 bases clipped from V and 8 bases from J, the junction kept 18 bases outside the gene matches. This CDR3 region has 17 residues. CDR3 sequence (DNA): TGTGCCTGGAGATCCCCCGGACTAGCTCAAAGGAGGCATGAGCAGTTCTTC. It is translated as CAWRSPGLAQRRHEQFF.

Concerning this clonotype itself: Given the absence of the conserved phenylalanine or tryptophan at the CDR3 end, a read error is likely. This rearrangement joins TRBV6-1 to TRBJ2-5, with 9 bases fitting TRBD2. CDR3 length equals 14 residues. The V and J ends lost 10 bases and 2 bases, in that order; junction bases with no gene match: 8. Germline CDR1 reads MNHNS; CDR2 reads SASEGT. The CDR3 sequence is CAISGRPAQETQYL. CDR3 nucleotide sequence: TGTGCCATTAGCGGGAGACCGGCACAAGAGACCCAGTACTTA.

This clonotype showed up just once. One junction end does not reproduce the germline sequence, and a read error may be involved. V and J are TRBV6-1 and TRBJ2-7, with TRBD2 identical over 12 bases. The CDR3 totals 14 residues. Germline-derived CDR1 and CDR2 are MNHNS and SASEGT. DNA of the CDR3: TGTGCCAGCAGTGAAATGGAACTAGCGGGAGGTGCACACTTC. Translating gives CASSEMELAGGAHF.

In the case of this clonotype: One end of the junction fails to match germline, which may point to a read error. The CDR3, as DNA: TGCATCGTTGTGGAGGGTCTCAGCAATGAGCAGTTCTTC. Translated: CIVVEGLSNEQFF. The chain has TRBV29-1 and TRBJ2-1; D might be TRBD2 (6 bases). CDR1 and CDR2 (germline): SQVTM, ANQGSEA. The CDR3 consists of 13 residues.

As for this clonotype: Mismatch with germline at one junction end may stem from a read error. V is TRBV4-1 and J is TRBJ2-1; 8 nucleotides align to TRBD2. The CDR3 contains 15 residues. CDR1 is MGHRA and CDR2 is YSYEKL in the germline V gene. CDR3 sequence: CAGSQLADSYDEQFF. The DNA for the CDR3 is TGCGCCGGCAGCCAACTAGCGGACTCCTACGATGAGCAGTTCTTC.

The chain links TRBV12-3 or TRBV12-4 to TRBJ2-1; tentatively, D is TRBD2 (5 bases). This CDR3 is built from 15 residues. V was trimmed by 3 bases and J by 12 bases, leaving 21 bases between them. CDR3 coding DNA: TGTGCCAGCAGTTTCTCTCAGCGGTACCACAATTGGCAGTTCTTC. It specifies CASSFSQRYHNWQFF.

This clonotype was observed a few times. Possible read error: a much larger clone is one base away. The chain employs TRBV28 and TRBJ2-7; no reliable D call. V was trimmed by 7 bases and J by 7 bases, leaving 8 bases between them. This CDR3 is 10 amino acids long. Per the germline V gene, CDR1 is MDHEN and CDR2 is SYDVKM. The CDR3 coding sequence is TGTGCCAGCATCCGAAGAGAGCAGTACTTC. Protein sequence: CASIRREQYF.

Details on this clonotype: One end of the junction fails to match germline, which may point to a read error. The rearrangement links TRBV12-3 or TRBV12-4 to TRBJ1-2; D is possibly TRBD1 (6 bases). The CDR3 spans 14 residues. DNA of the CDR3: TGTGCCAGCAGCCTTACAGGGCAGGTCTCCGGCTACGCCTTC. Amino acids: CASSLTGQVSGYAF.